Listed below are T cell receptor beta chains from one sample, sequenced in a study of OX40 agonist ivuxolimab in advanced cancers. Produced via immunoSEQ multiplex PCR; TCRdb's table is partial and in-frame only. Among more than 55,000 clones listed, around 86% were seen once. This specimen consisted of CD4+ or CD8+ T cells sorted from blood, obtained in a trial of the OX40 agonist ivuxolimab. The receptor source for this set is an adult with an advanced solid tumor such as melanoma, head and neck, liver or kidney cancer. Each CDR3 is given with its conserved first and last residue. Fields, in order: clone size, J gene, V gene, D gene, CDR3 DNA, CDR3 protein. The D gene is left open where the match is weak. Clone size is given for some rows only: seen once, a few or many times, or a class if the clone is expanded.

clone_size: NA
j_call: TRBJ1-1
v_call: TRBV10-1
d_call: NA
cdr3_nt: TGCGCCAGCAGTCGGACGGTGAACACTGAAGCTTTCTTT
cdr3_aa: CASSRTVNTEAFF

clone_size: NA
j_call: TRBJ2-1
v_call: TRBV5-4
d_call: TRBD2
cdr3_nt: TGTGCCAGCAGCACCGCGGGAGGGGGCAGGCACAATGAGCAGTTCTTC
cdr3_aa: CASSTAGGGRHNEQFF

clone_size: NA
j_call: TRBJ2-3
v_call: TRBV6-1
d_call: TRBD2
cdr3_nt: TGTGCCAGCAGTGAAGCGCTTCGGAGCGGGGGGACAGATACGCAGTATTTT
cdr3_aa: CASSEALRSGGTDTQYF

clone_size: NA
j_call: TRBJ2-3
v_call: TRBV7-8
d_call: TRBD1
cdr3_nt: TGTGCCAGCAGCGTAAGACGGGGTACAGGGGGGCAAGATACGCAGTATTTT
cdr3_aa: CASSVRRGTGGQDTQYF

clone_size: NA
j_call: TRBJ2-1
v_call: TRBV14
d_call: TRBD2
cdr3_nt: TGTGCCAGCAGCCTCATACTAGCGGGAGGGCCGGGGCAGTTCTTC
cdr3_aa: CASSLILAGGPGQFF

clone_size: NA
j_call: TRBJ2-5
v_call: TRBV7-9
d_call: NA
cdr3_nt: TGTGCCAGCAGCCGGAACGCGGTCCAAGAGACCCAGTACTTC
cdr3_aa: CASSRNAVQETQYF

clone_size: NA
j_call: TRBJ2-1
v_call: TRBV20-1
d_call: NA
cdr3_nt: TGCAGTGCTAGCCCCTACAATGAGCAGTTCTTC
cdr3_aa: CSASPYNEQFF

clone_size: NA
j_call: TRBJ1-2
v_call: TRBV28
d_call: NA
cdr3_nt: TGTGCCAGCAGTTTCGAGTCCTATGGCTACACCTTC
cdr3_aa: CASSFESYGYTF

clone_size: NA
j_call: TRBJ2-6
v_call: TRBV6-6
d_call: NA
cdr3_nt: TGTGCCAGCAGTTACTCGGGCAGGGGCGGCAACGTCCTGACTTTC
cdr3_aa: CASSYSGRGGNVLTF

clone_size: NA
j_call: TRBJ1-1
v_call: TRBV9
d_call: NA
cdr3_nt: TGTGCCAGCAGCGACAACGAGGGGAACACTGAAGCTTTCTTT
cdr3_aa: CASSDNEGNTEAFF

clone_size: NA
j_call: TRBJ2-3
v_call: TRBV7-3
d_call: TRBD1
cdr3_nt: TGTGCCAGCAGCACCGGACAGGGGGCCGGAGATACGCAGTATTTT
cdr3_aa: CASSTGQGAGDTQYF

clone_size: few
j_call: TRBJ2-1
v_call: TRBV2
d_call: TRBD1
cdr3_nt: TGTGCCAGCAGTCGGGACAGGGGCGACAATGAGCAGTTCTTC
cdr3_aa: CASSRDRGDNEQFF

clone_size: NA
j_call: TRBJ1-5
v_call: TRBV2
d_call: NA
cdr3_nt: TGTGCCAGCAGAGACAGGTCGCGTAGCAATCAGCCCCAGCATTTT
cdr3_aa: CASRDRSRSNQPQHF

clone_size: once
j_call: TRBJ2-7
v_call: TRBV27
d_call: NA
cdr3_nt: TGTGCCAGCAGTTTATCATGGAGGGCCAGCCTTCCGATTTACTTC
cdr3_aa: CASSLSWRASLPIYF

clone_size: NA
j_call: TRBJ2-2
v_call: TRBV18
d_call: NA
cdr3_nt: TGTGCCAGCTCACCTTGGCCAGTCGACACCGGGGAGCTGTTTTTT
cdr3_aa: CASSPWPVDTGELFF

clone_size: NA
j_call: TRBJ1-3
v_call: TRBV6-5
d_call: NA
cdr3_nt: TGTGCCAGCCGGAGCGGGACATCCTTAGGAGACACCATATATTTT
cdr3_aa: CASRSGTSLGDTIYF

clone_size: NA
j_call: TRBJ2-5
v_call: TRBV11-2
d_call: NA
cdr3_nt: TGTGCCAGCAGCTTACGGGGATCTGGGGTCGGCGAGACCCAGTACTTC
cdr3_aa: CASSLRGSGVGETQYF

clone_size: NA
j_call: TRBJ2-3
v_call: TRBV7-3
d_call: NA
cdr3_nt: TGTGCCAGCAGCTTAATAGGTCTAACAGATACGCAGTATTTT
cdr3_aa: CASSLIGLTDTQYF

clone_size: once
j_call: TRBJ2-2
v_call: TRBV7-2
d_call: TRBD2
cdr3_nt: TGTGCCAGCAGCTTATTGCGGGGGAGCACCGGGGAGCTGTTTTTT
cdr3_aa: CASSLLRGSTGELFF

clone_size: NA
j_call: TRBJ1-1
v_call: TRBV27
d_call: NA
cdr3_nt: TGTGCCAGCAGAGACCCAGGGTGGCACACTGAAGCTTTCTTT
cdr3_aa: CASRDPGWHTEAFF

clone_size: NA
j_call: TRBJ1-2
v_call: TRBV5-4
d_call: TRBD1
cdr3_nt: TGTGCCAGCAGCTCGGACAGGAGCTATGGCTACACCTTC
cdr3_aa: CASSSDRSYGYTF

clone_size: few
j_call: TRBJ1-1
v_call: TRBV19
d_call: TRBD1
cdr3_nt: TGTGCCAGTAGTTCCAACAGGGGCCCGGGAGCTTTCTTT
cdr3_aa: CASSSNRGPGAFF

clone_size: NA
j_call: TRBJ1-3
v_call: TRBV6-5
d_call: TRBD1
cdr3_nt: TGTGCCAGCAGTCGGGACAGGACCTCTGGAAACACCATATATTTT
cdr3_aa: CASSRDRTSGNTIYF

clone_size: NA
j_call: TRBJ2-7
v_call: TRBV5-1
d_call: NA
cdr3_nt: TGCGCCAGCCGCGGTCCGGGACAAGGGAGCTACGAGCAGTACTTC
cdr3_aa: CASRGPGQGSYEQYF

clone_size: NA
j_call: TRBJ1-1
v_call: TRBV11-2
d_call: NA
cdr3_nt: TGTGCCAGCAGCTCGGCAGGAGGGAACACTGAAGCTTTCTTT
cdr3_aa: CASSSAGGNTEAFF

clone_size: NA
j_call: TRBJ1-1
v_call: TRBV10-2
d_call: NA
cdr3_nt: TGCGCCAGCAGTAGACAACCGAACACTGAAGCTTTCTTT
cdr3_aa: CASSRQPNTEAFF